Sequencing of this TCR beta chain was carried out in a study of OX40 agonist ivuxolimab in advanced cancers. Whole-study context: Patients treated during dose escalation were battling hepatocellular carcinoma, melanoma, renal cell or head and neck cancer.

The table came from immunoSEQ multiplex PCR; TCRdb's copy has only in-frame clones and leaves some out. The sample shows around 150,000 clones, 90% to 95% of them seen only once. Systemic immunosuppression or autoimmune disease history was grounds to exclude patients. CDR1 is MDHEN, CDR2 SYDVKM, per germline. V was cut by 10 bases and J by 0 bases, with 13 bases left in between. This CDR3 region has 15 residues. The origin of this receptor is an adult with an advanced solid tumor such as melanoma, head and neck, liver or kidney cancer. The J gene is TRBJ1-6, the V gene TRBV28, with unresolved D. This material consisted of CD4+ or CD8+ T cells sorted from blood, taken in a trial of the OX40 agonist ivuxolimab. CDR3 region: CATAGPHSYNSPLHF. The CDR3 DNA follows: TGTGCCACCGCCGGGCCTCACTCCTATAATTCACCCCTCCACTTT.